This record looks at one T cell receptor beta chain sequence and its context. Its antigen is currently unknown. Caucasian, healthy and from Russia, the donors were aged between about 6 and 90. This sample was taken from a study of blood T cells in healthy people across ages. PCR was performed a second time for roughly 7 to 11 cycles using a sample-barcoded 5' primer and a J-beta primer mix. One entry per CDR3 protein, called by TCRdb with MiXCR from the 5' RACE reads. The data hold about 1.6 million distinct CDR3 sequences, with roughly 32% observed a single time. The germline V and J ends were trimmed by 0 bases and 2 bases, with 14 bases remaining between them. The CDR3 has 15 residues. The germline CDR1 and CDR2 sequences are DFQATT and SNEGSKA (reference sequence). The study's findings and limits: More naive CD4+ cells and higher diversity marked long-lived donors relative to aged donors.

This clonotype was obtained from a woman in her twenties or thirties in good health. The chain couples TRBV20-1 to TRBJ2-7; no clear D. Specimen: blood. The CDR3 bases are TGCAGTGCTAGAGATGAGCGATCCCTCCCCTACGAGCAGTACTTC. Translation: CSARDERSLPYEQYF.